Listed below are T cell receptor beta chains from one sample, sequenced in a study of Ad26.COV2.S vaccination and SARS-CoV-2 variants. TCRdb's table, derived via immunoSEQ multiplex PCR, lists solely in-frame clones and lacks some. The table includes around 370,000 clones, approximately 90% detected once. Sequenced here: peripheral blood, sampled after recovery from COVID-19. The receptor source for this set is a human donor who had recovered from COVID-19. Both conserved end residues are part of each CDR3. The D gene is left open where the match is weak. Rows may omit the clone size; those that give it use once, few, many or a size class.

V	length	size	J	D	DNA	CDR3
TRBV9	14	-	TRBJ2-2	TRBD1	TGTGCCAGCAGCGACAGGGGGCGTGGCGGGGAGCTGTTTTTT	CASSDRGRGGELFF
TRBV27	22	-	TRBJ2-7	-	TGTGCCAGCAGTCACTCCGGCGGAGGGACAGCTGTCGGACCCTCATATTATTACGAGCAGTACTTC	CASSHSGGGTAVGPSYYYEQYF
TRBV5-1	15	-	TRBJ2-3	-	TGCGCCAGCAGCTTGGGACAGGCGTTCACAGATACGCAGTATTTT	CASSLGQAFTDTQYF
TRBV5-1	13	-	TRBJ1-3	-	TGCGCCAGCGCCGCAGCCACTGGAAACACCATATATTTT	CASAAATGNTIYF
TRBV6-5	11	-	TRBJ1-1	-	TGTGCCAGCACCTCGAACACTGAAGCTTTCTTT	CASTSNTEAFF
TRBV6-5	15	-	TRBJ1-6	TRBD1	TGTGCCAGCAGTAAGAACCGGGACAGGGATTCACCCCTCCACTTT	CASSKNRDRDSPLHF
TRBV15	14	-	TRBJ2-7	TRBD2	TGTGCCACCAGCTACGTAGCGGGGTCCTACGAGCAGTACTTC	CATSYVAGSYEQYF
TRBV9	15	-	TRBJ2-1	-	TGTGCCAGCAGTAGGGGACATCGATCCTACAATGAGCAGTTCTTC	CASSRGHRSYNEQFF
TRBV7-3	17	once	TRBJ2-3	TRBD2	TGTGCCAGCAGCTTGACGTCTAGCGGGTCTAGCACAGATACGCAGTATTTT	CASSLTSSGSSTDTQYF
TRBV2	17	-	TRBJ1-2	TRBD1	TGTGCCAGCAGTGCTGGCAGGGGGGAAGGGTTTGACTATGGCTACACCTTC	CASSAGRGEGFDYGYTF
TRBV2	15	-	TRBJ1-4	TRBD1	TGTGCCAGCAGTCCGACAGGGACGCCTAATGAAAAACTGTTTTTT	CASSPTGTPNEKLFF
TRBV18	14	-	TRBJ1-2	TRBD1	TGTGCCAGCTCGGGGGCAGACAGGGGCTATGGCTACACCTTC	CASSGADRGYGYTF
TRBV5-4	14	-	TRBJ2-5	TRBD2	TGTGCCAGCAGCCCGGGGGGTGCTCGAGAGACCCAGTACTTC	CASSPGGARETQYF
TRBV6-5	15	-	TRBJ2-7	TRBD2	TGTGCCAGCAGCCGTGGGACTAGCGGGTCCTACGAGCAGTACTTC	CASSRGTSGSYEQYF
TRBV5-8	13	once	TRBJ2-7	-	TGTGCCAGCAGCTTTGGGGTTTCCTACGAGCAGTACTTC	CASSFGVSYEQYF
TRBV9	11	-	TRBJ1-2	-	TGTGCCAGCAGCGCAACGGGTGAATACACCTTC	CASSATGEYTF
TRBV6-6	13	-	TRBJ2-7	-	TGTGCCAGCAGTTACGTTGGAGGGTACGAGCAGTACTTC	CASSYVGGYEQYF
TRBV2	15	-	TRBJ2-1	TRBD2	TGTGCCAGCAGTGTGTCTAGCGGGGGATACAATGAGCAGTTCTTC	CASSVSSGGYNEQFF
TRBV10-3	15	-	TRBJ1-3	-	TGTGCCATCAGTGAGCCCACAGGGCTTAGAAACACCATATATTTT	CAISEPTGLRNTIYF
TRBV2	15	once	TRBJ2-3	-	TGTGCCAGCCTAGGGGGGGCTAGAAACACAGATACGCAGTATTTT	CASLGGARNTDTQYF
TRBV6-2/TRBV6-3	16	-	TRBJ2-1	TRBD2	TGTGCCAGCAGTTACTTGGGACTAGTGGGTGGCAATGAGCAGTTCTTC	CASSYLGLVGGNEQFF
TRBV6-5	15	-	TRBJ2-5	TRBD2	TGTGCCAGCAGTTTGGTAGCGGGGAACCAAGAGACCCAGTACTTC	CASSLVAGNQETQYF
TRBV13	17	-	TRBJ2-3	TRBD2	TGTGCCAGCAGCTTAGCTAGCGGGGGGACTCGTGCAGATACGCAGTATTTT	CASSLASGGTRADTQYF
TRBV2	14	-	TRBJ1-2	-	TGTGCCAGCAGCGTACAGGATCCCCTCTATGGCTACACCTTC	CASSVQDPLYGYTF
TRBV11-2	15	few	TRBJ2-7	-	TGTGCCAGCAGCTTAGGGGTTAGGAGCTCCTACGAGCAGTACTTC	CASSLGVRSSYEQYF
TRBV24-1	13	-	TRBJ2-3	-	TGTGCCACCAGTGATCGGATCACAGATACGCAGTATTTT	CATSDRITDTQYF
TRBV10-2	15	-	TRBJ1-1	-	TGCGCCAGCAGTGAGTCTACAGGCTGGAACACTGAAGCTTTCTTT	CASSESTGWNTEAFF
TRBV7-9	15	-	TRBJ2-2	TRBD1	TGTGCCAGCAACCGACAGGGGGGTGTCACCGGGGAGCTGTTTTTT	CASNRQGGVTGELFF
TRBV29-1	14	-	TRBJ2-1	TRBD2	TGCAGCGTTGAAGTGGCGGGGGACTACAATGAGCAGTTCTTC	CSVEVAGDYNEQFF
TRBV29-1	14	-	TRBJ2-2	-	TGCAGCACCTCAGGACGGACGAACACCGGGGAGCTGTTTTTT	CSTSGRTNTGELFF
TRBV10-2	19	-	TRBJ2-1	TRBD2	TGCGCCAGCAGAGATTTCGGGACTAGCGGGGGGGTGAGAGACAATGAGCAGTTCTTC	CASRDFGTSGGVRDNEQFF
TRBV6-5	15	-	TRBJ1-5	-	TGTGCCAGCAGTTATTCCCAGGCTAGCAATCAGCCCCAGCATTTT	CASSYSQASNQPQHF
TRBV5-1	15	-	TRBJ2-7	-	TGCGCCAGCAGCTTGACAACAGGGCCTTCCTACGAGCAGTACTTC	CASSLTTGPSYEQYF
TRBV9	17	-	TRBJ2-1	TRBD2	TGTGCCAGCAGCGTAGGGACTAGCGGGGCCTCCTACAATGAGCAGTTCTTC	CASSVGTSGASYNEQFF
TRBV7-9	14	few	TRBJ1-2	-	TGTGCCAGCAGCTTAACGCCAGAAGTGAGGGGCTACACCTTC	CASSLTPEVRGYTF
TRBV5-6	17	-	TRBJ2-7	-	TGTGCCAGCAGCTCCGCTACTAAGGGGCCGTACTCCTACGAGCAGTACTTC	CASSSATKGPYSYEQYF
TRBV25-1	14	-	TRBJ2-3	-	TGTGCCAGCAGTGCAGACCGACTAGACGATACGCAGTATTTT	CASSADRLDDTQYF
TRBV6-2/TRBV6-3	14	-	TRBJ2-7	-	TGTGCCAGCAGTTCCCTGGGCGGCTCCTACGAGCAGTACTTC	CASSSLGGSYEQYF
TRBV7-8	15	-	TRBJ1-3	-	TGTGCCAGCAGCTTCGGGACTGCCCCTGGAAACACCATATATTTT	CASSFGTAPGNTIYF
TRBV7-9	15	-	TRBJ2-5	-	TGTGCCAGCAGCTTTCTCGGCGGTGTTCAAGAGACCCAGTACTTC	CASSFLGGVQETQYF
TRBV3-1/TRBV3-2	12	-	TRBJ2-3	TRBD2	TGTGCCAGCAGTACAGCGGGGGAACACACGTATTTT	CASSTAGEHTYF
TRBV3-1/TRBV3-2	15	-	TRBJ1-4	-	TGTGCCAGCAGCGTTAGTCCGCAGGGTAATGAAAAACTGTTTTTT	CASSVSPQGNEKLFF
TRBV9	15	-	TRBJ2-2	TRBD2	TGTGCCAGCAGTACGGGCGGGGGGAACACCGGGGAGCTGTTTTTT	CASSTGGGNTGELFF
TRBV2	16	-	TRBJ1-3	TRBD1	TGTGCCAGCAGTGAAACCGGGACAGGGTTCGGAAACACCATATATTTT	CASSETGTGFGNTIYF
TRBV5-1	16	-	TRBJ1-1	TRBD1	TGCGCCAGCAGCCCAACAGGGGCCGCGGGGAACACTGAAGCTTTCTTT	CASSPTGAAGNTEAFF
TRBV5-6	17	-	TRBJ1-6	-	TGTGCCAGCAGCTTGGAAGTCAGGGGCTCCTATAATTCACCCCTCCACTTT	CASSLEVRGSYNSPLHF
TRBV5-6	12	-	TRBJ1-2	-	TGTGCCAGCAGCGGGGGGACGGATGGCTACACCTTC	CASSGGTDGYTF
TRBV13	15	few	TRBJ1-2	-	TGTGCCAGCAGCTTACGGACAGTAGGTAACTATGGCTACACCTTC	CASSLRTVGNYGYTF
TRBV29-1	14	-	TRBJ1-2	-	TGCAGCGTCGAGGAGCATACAGGGCCCCAAGGCTACACCTTC	CSVEEHTGPQGYTF
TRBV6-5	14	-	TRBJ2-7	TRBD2	TGTGCCAGCGCCCATACAATAGCGGGGGTCGAGCAGTACTTC	CASAHTIAGVEQYF
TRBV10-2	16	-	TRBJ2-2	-	TGCGCCAGCAAGAGATCAGGGTCGGTGAACACCGGGGAGCTGTTTTTT	CASKRSGSVNTGELFF
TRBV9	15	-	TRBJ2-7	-	TGTGCCAGCAGCGTAACCGAGGGGTCGAATTACGAGCAGTACTTC	CASSVTEGSNYEQYF
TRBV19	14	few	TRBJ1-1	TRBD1	TGTGCCAGTAATACTGACAGGGAGAACACTGAAGCTTTCTTT	CASNTDRENTEAFF
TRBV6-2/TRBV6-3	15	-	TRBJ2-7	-	TGTGCCAGCAGCCTGGGGGCCCTAAGCTCCTACGAGCAGTACTTC	CASSLGALSSYEQYF
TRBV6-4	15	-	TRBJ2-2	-	TGTGCCAGCAGTGAAAGGGGGGCGAACACCGGGGAGCTGTTTTTT	CASSERGANTGELFF
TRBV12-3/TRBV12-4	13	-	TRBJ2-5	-	TGTGCCAGCAAGATTGGGGGGACGGAGACCCAGTACTTC	CASKIGGTETQYF
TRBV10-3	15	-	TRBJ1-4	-	TGTGCCATCAGTGAGTCTGGCAGCCCTAATGAAAAACTGTTTTTT	CAISESGSPNEKLFF
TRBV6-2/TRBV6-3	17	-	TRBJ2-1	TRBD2	TGTGCCAGCAGTTACCCCCTGACTAGCGGGGGAAACAATGAGCAGTTCTTC	CASSYPLTSGGNNEQFF
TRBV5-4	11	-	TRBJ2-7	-	TGTGCCAGCAGCTTGGGGGGCGAGCAGTACTTC	CASSLGGEQYF